Presented here are 30 T cell receptor beta chains from one specimen sequenced in a study of spatial heterogeneity in lung cancer. Indicated time point: sample taken at primary tumor resection. Sequencing was performed on whole RNA extracted from tumor and nontumor lung tissue, or from frozen PBMC, and the material was left unsorted. TCRdb independently ran MiXCR on the 5' RACE reads; one entry per CDR3 protein. The table has roughly 9,300 distinct CDR3 sequences, about 8.3% seen once. Here the sequenced sample was PBMCs, taken at surgery. Receptors originate from a female donor with early-stage non-small cell lung cancer.

By share of the sample, this clonotype is medium-sized. The rearrangement links TRBV29-1 to TRBJ2-3; no clear D. The V gene lost 5 bases and the J gene lost 5 bases, with 11 bases spanning the gap. The CDR3 loop spans 12 amino acids. Germline V gene lookup returns CDR1 SQVTM and CDR2 ANQGSEA. In nucleotides, the CDR3 is TGCAGCGTTAAGGGTTCGGGAGATACGCAGTATTTT. Its protein is CSVKGSGDTQYF.

This clonotype has ten or more counts. V gene TRBV29-1 combines with J gene TRBJ2-3; D may be TRBD2 (6 bases). V dropped 3 bases and J dropped 6 bases, with 7 bases sitting between them. The CDR3 totals 11 residues. Germline V gene sequence: CDR1 SQVTM, CDR2 ANQGSEA. This chain's CDR3 is CSVDAGDTQYF. The CDR3 DNA reads as TGCAGCGTTGATGCGGGGGATACGCAGTATTTT.

This clonotype turned up a few times. The chain combines TRBV4-2 with TRBJ2-7, with TRBD2 identical over 9 bases. Per germline, CDR1 LGHNA and CDR2 YNFKEQ. The ends lost 4 bases at V and 5 bases at J; junction bases unmatched: 12. The CDR3 runs 16 residues. The CDR3 protein is CASSRVGSGSSHEQYF. The CDR3 nucleotides are TGTGCCAGCAGCCGAGTCGGTAGCGGGAGTTCTCACGAGCAGTACTTC.

This clonotype is deemed medium-sized. V is TRBV11-2 and J is TRBJ2-1; the D call may be TRBD1 or TRBD2 (5 bases each). Germline V lookup: CDR1 SGHAT, CDR2 FQNNGV. Trimming stripped 5 bases from V and 7 bases from J, with 15 bases between. CDR3 size: 14 residues. The CDR3 protein is CASSPGTVENEQFF. CDR3 bases: TGTGCCAGCAGCCCCGGGACGGTTGAGAATGAGCAGTTCTTC.

This clonotype was counted ten times or more. The V and J genes are TRBV19 and TRBJ1-5; 7 positions match TRBD1. The CDR3 sequence is 15 residues long. Germline lookup yields CDR1 LNHDA and CDR2 SQIVND (reference sequence). Trimming cost V 4 bases and J 3 bases; bases outside gene matches: 6. The CDR3 bases are TGTGCCAGTAGTACCGGGGGACAGAACAATCAGCCCCAGCATTTT. It specifies CASSTGGQNNQPQHF.

This clonotype turned up a few times. This chain joins TRBV27 and TRBJ1-5, with D possibly being TRBD1 (5 bases). This CDR3 spans 14 amino acids. Trimming took 3 bases from V and 3 from J, leaving 9 bases between them. Germline V gene lookup returns CDR1 MNHEY and CDR2 SMNVEV (reference sequence). This chain's CDR3 is CASSFGGINQPQHF. CDR3 bases: TGTGCCAGCAGTTTTGGGGGTATCAATCAGCCCCAGCATTTT.

The V and J genes are TRBV11-2 and TRBJ2-5, with D possibly being TRBD1 or TRBD2 (5 bases each). The V and J ends lost 5 bases and 7 bases respectively, with 23 bases between them. CDR1 is SGHAT and CDR2 is FQNNGV in the germline V gene. This CDR3 contains 16 residues. CDR3 region: CASSPWSGDGEGTQYF. CDR3 DNA: TGTGCCAGCAGCCCCTGGTCCGGGGACGGTGAGGGGACCCAGTACTTC.

This clonotype was detected ten times or more. The rearrangement joins TRBV7-9 to TRBJ1-5; no definite D call. The germline V gene encodes CDR1 SEHNR and CDR2 FQNEAQ (reference sequence). The CDR3 covers 12 residues. V lost 0 bases and J lost 10, with 7 bases in between. The CDR3 loop is CASSLANTPQHF. CDR3 DNA sequence: TGTGCCAGCAGCTTAGCGAACACCCCCCAGCATTTT.

Sample share makes this clonotype medium-sized (0.01 to 0.1%). The CDR3: CASSFVRWSNQPQHF. The DNA of the CDR3 is TGTGCCAGCAGTTTTGTTCGGTGGAGCAATCAGCCCCAGCATTTT. The chain carries TRBV28 and TRBJ1-5; D is undetermined. Trimming left V 3 bases short and J 1 base short, with 10 bases between. The V gene's germline CDR1 is MDHEN and CDR2 SYDVKM. The CDR3 has 15 residues.

The J gene is TRBJ2-5, the V gene TRBV7-2; D gene uncertain. Germline values: CDR1 SGHTA, CDR2 FQGNSA. CDR3 length: 13 amino acids. V dropped 1 base and J dropped 4 bases, with 7 bases sitting between them. DNA for the CDR3: TGTGCCAGCAGCTTAGTTGGGCGAGAGACCCAGTACTTC. Translated, it gives CASSLVGRETQYF.

This clonotype occurred once. This chain joins TRBV3-1 and TRBJ2-7; the match to TRBD2 covers 8 bases. The V and J ends lost 4 bases and 3 bases, in that order; junction bases with no gene match: 5. The CDR3 runs 14 residues. From germline, CDR1 is LGHDT and CDR2 YNNKEL (reference sequence). CDR3 bases: TGTGCCAGCAGCCCAAGCGGGAGTGACTACGAGCAGTACTTC. This translates into CASSPSGSDYEQYF.

In the case of this clonotype: The junction does not match germline at one end; this may be a read error. V is TRBV4-2 and J is TRBJ2-7, with D perhaps given as TRBD1 or TRBD2 (5 bases each). The V gene's germline CDR1 is LGHNA and CDR2 YNFKEQ. The CDR3 totals 14 residues. CDR3: CASTQEGRAHEQYF. In DNA form, the CDR3 reads TGTGCCAGCACCCAAGAGGGCAGGGCCCACGAGCAGTACTTC.

This clonotype was seen ten or more times. This sequence joins TRBV9 and TRBJ2-7; perhaps TRBD2 as D (5 bases). The CDR3 loop spans 15 amino acids. The germline V gene has CDR1 SGDLS and CDR2 YYNGEE. Trimming stripped 0 bases from V and 3 bases from J, with 13 bases between. In nucleotides, the CDR3 is TGTGCCAGCAGCGTAGAGCCGAGCGACTACTACGAGCAGTACTTC. As protein: CASSVEPSDYYEQYF.

This clonotype is judged medium-sized. CDR3 bases: TGCAGTGCTAGGGTGCAGCTCAGCACTGAAGCTTTCTTT. This codes for CSARVQLSTEAFF. The V call is TRBV20-1, the J call TRBJ1-1; D uncertain. The CDR3 has 13 residues. The germline gives CDR1 DFQATT, CDR2 SNEGSKA (reference sequence). Trimming took off 3 bases at V and 4 bases at J, with 12 bases between the two ends.

This clonotype was detected a few times. This sequence joins TRBV9 and TRBJ2-7; weak D call: TRBD2 (6 bases). This CDR3 contains 14 residues. Germline CDR1 is SGDLS and CDR2 is YYNGEE. Trimming pared 4 bases from V and 2 bases from J, leaving 13 bases between. The CDR3 DNA reads as TGTGCCAGCAGCTCGGAGGGAGTAGCCTACGAGCAGTACTTC. It specifies CASSSEGVAYEQYF.

V gene TRBV6-2 or TRBV6-3 combines with J gene TRBJ1-2, with TRBD1 identical over 8 bases. This CDR3 is built from 14 residues. Germline CDR1 MNHEY, CDR2 SVGEGT. After removal of 7 bases from V and 7 bases from J, the junction contained 11 bases not matched to a gene. The CDR3: CASKPTAGGFGYTF. CDR3 nucleotide sequence: TGTGCCAGCAAGCCGACGGCAGGGGGCTTTGGCTACACCTTC.

In its sample, this clonotype was seen many times. The V call is TRBV7-9, the J call TRBJ2-2, with 8 bases aligning to TRBD2. Germline V lookup: CDR1 SEHNR, CDR2 FQNEAQ (reference sequence). The CDR3 spans 17 residues. V shed 5 bases, J shed 7 bases, and the junction held 15 bases outside the gene matches. CDR3 residues: CASSPAETSDDGGELFF. CDR3 coding DNA: TGTGCCAGCAGCCCGGCTGAGACTAGCGATGACGGCGGGGAGCTGTTTTTT.

Many counts were recorded for this clonotype. The V call is TRBV19, the J call TRBJ2-7; possible D gene TRBD2, 5 bases. V dropped 7 bases and J dropped 5 bases, with 21 bases sitting between them. Germline CDR1 reads LNHDA; CDR2 reads SQIVND (reference sequence). This CDR3 contains 15 residues. The CDR3 loop reads CASNNNGLGADEQYF. In DNA, the CDR3 is TGTGCCAGTAATAATAATGGACTGGGAGCGGACGAGCAGTACTTC.

This clonotype was found a few times. V is TRBV5-5 and J is TRBJ2-1; the D gene is possibly TRBD1 (6 bases). The V end lost 0 bases, the J end lost 4 bases, and 11 bases lay between the germline ends. This CDR3 contains 15 residues. CDR1 and CDR2 (germline): SGHKS, YYEKEE (reference sequence). The CDR3 protein is CASSLAERGYNEQFF. Here the CDR3 DNA reads TGTGCCAGCAGCTTGGCCGAAAGGGGGTACAATGAGCAGTTCTTC. The full variable domain, completed using reference TRBV5-5 and TRBJ2-1, is DAGVTQSPTHLIKTRGQQVTLRCSPISGHKSVSWYQQVLGQGPQFIFQYYEKEERGRGNFPDRFSARQFPNYSSELNVNALLLGDSALYLCASSLAERGYNEQFFGPGTRLTVL.

In this sample, this clonotype turned up a few times. The chain joins TRBV20-1 to TRBJ2-2, with D perhaps TRBD2 (6 bases). Trimming took off 5 bases at V and 3 bases at J, with 10 bases between the two ends. Germline lookup yields CDR1 DFQATT and CDR2 SNEGSKA (reference sequence). The CDR3 runs 13 residues. DNA for the CDR3: TGCAGTGCTGGGACTTCTTACACCGGGGAGCTGTTTTTT. This encodes CSAGTSYTGELFF.

This clonotype came up a few times. This chain connects TRBV3-1 to TRBJ1-1; D gene ambiguous. The CDR3 is 14 amino acids. Germline V gene sequence: CDR1 LGHDT, CDR2 YNNKEL (reference sequence). Trimming left V 1 base short and J 3 bases short, with 9 bases between. The CDR3 sequence is CASSQVPSDTEAFF. The CDR3 bases are TGTGCCAGCAGCCAAGTTCCCTCGGACACTGAAGCTTTCTTT.

By frequency in the sample, this clonotype is medium-sized (0.01 to 0.1%). This sequence joins TRBV12-3 or TRBV12-4 and TRBJ2-2, with 10 bases matching TRBD2. The CDR3 is 16 residues long. V dropped 2 bases and J dropped 7; count of bases not matched to a gene: 7. DNA for the CDR3: TGTGCCAGCAGTTTACTAGCGGGGGCCATGGGCGGGGAGCTGTTTTTT. It codes for CASSLLAGAMGGELFF.

This clonotype is medium-sized by share. The chain is built from TRBV2 and TRBJ2-7; D unresolved. CDR3 length equals 12 residues. CDR1 SNHLY and CDR2 FYNNEI come from the germline V gene. The V and J ends lost 0 bases and 3 bases respectively, with 3 bases between them. The CDR3 region has the DNA TGTGCCAGCAGTGAAGCCGACTACGAGCAGTACTTC. Its translation is CASSEADYEQYF.

The rearrangement uses TRBV7-9 and TRBJ2-1, with D possibly matching TRBD2 (6 bases). Germline lookup yields CDR1 SEHNR and CDR2 FQNEAQ (reference sequence). The V and J ends lost 5 bases and 0 bases respectively, with 17 bases between them. The CDR3 consists of 17 residues. The CDR3 here is CASSPPTGDLSYNEQFF. DNA of the CDR3: TGTGCCAGCAGCCCTCCCACGGGGGACCTCTCCTACAATGAGCAGTTCTTC. The full variable domain, completed using reference TRBV7-9 and TRBJ2-1, is DTGVSQNPRHKITKRGQNVTFRCDPISEHNRLYWYRQTLGQGPEFLTYFQNEAQLEKSRLLSDRFSAERPKGSFSTLEIQRTEQGDSAMYLCASSPPTGDLSYNEQFFGPGTRLTVL.

Judged by abundance, this clonotype is medium-sized. Compared with germline, one end of the junction differs, possibly owing to a read error. The chain uses TRBV7-2 and TRBJ1-4; D is unclear. There are 14 residues in the CDR3. The V gene's germline CDR1 is SGHTA and CDR2 FQGNSA. The CDR3: CATSLTYSNEKLFF. For the CDR3, the DNA is TGTGCCACCAGCTTAACCTATTCTAATGAAAAACTGTTTTTT.

Within the sample, this clonotype is medium-sized. At one end the junction does not follow the germline gene, possibly because of a read error. V is TRBV19 and J is TRBJ2-5, with 9 bases matching TRBD2. The CDR3 spans 14 residues. Germline V gives CDR1 LNHDA, CDR2 SQIVND (reference sequence). The CDR3 sequence is CASSSGSNVKTQYF. CDR3 in DNA: TGTGCCAGCAGTAGCGGGAGCAACGTGAAGACCCAGTACTTC. The entire variable domain, with the rest obtained from reference TRBV19 and TRBJ2-5, is as follows: DGGITQSPKYLFRKEGQNVTLSCEQNLNHDAMYWYRQDPGQGLRLIYYSQIVNDFQKGDIAEGYSVSREKKESFPLTVTSAQKNPTAFYLCASSSGSNVKTQYFGPGTRLLVL.

By its share, this clonotype is medium-sized. The J gene is TRBJ1-5, the V gene TRBV19; D remains ambiguous. This CDR3 is 17 amino acids long. Trimming shortened V by 4 bases and J by 0 bases, and 16 bases separated the two germline ends. Germline V gives CDR1 LNHDA, CDR2 SQIVND (reference sequence). CDR3: CASSKVATTSSNQPQHF. CDR3 sequence (DNA): TGTGCCAGTAGTAAAGTGGCAACAACCTCTAGCAATCAGCCCCAGCATTTT. Using reference TRBV19 and TRBJ1-5 for the parts outside the CDR3, the full variable domain is DGGITQSPKYLFRKEGQNVTLSCEQNLNHDAMYWYRQDPGQGLRLIYYSQIVNDFQKGDIAEGYSVSREKKESFPLTVTSAQKNPTAFYLCASSKVATTSSNQPQHFGDGTRLSIL.

This clonotype was seen repeatedly, ten times or more. The CDR3 spells CASQGGAGYNSPLHF. The CDR3 DNA sequence: TGTGCCAGCCAGGGGGGGGCCGGGTATAATTCACCCCTCCACTTT. This chain links TRBV21-1 with TRBJ1-6; the table's D call, TRBD1, was not checked against the DNA. TRBV21-1 is assigned pseudogene status. The CDR3 has 15 amino acids.

This clonotype was detected many times. The V call is TRBV5-4, the J call TRBJ2-3, with 7 positions matching TRBD2. The CDR3 totals 15 residues. CDR1 is SGHNT and CDR2 is YYREEE in the germline V gene (reference sequence). With 3 bases clipped from V and 2 bases from J, the junction kept 6 bases outside the gene matches. This chain's CDR3 is CASSSKTSFTDTQYF. As DNA, the CDR3 is TGTGCCAGCAGCTCTAAGACTAGCTTCACAGATACGCAGTATTTT.

This clonotype was counted many times. V usage is TRBV18 and J usage is TRBJ1-5; the D is unclear. Between the trimmed V and J ends, which lost 2 bases and 2 bases, there was a span of 13 bases. The CDR3 length is 16 residues. The germline V gene has CDR1 KGHSH and CDR2 LQKENI. CDR3 DNA: TGTGCCAGCTCACCAACGGAGCTCCCGGGCAATCAGCCCCAGCATTTT. This gives the protein CASSPTELPGNQPQHF.